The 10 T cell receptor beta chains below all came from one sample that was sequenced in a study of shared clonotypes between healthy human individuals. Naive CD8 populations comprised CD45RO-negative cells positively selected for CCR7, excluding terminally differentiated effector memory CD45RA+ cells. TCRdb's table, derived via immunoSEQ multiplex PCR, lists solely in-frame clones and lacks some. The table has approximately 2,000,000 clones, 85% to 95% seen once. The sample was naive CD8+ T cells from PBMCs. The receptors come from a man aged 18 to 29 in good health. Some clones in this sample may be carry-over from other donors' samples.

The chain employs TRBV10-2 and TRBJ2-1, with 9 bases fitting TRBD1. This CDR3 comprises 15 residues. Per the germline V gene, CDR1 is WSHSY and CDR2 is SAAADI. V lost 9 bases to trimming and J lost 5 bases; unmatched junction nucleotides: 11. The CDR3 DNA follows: TGCGCCAGTAGTAAAGGGACAGGGCTCAACAATGAGCAGTTCTTC. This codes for CASSKGTGLNNEQFF.

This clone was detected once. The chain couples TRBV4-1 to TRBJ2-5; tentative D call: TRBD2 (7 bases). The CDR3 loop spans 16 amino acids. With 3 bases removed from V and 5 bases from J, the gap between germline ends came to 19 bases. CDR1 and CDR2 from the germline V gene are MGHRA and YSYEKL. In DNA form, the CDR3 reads TGCGCCAGCAGCCACCGGAAAGGGGGGGTCGGGGAGACCCAGTACTTC. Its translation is CASSHRKGGVGETQYF.

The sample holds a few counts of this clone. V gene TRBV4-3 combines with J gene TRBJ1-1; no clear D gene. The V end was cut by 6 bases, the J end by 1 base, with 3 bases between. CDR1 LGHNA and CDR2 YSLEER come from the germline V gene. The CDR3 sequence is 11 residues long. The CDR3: CASRTNTEAFF. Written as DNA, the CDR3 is TGCGCCAGCAGAACGAACACTGAAGCTTTCTTT.

The CDR3 region has the DNA TGTGCCAGCAGTTTCAGGGGACTAGCACACAATGAGCAGTTCTTC. Protein: CASSFRGLAHNEQFF. V gene TRBV28 combines with J gene TRBJ2-1; the match to TRBD2 covers 9 bases. Germline V lookup: CDR1 MDHEN, CDR2 SYDVKM. The CDR3 spans 15 residues. Trimming removed 3 bases from V and 5 bases from J; junction bases left unmatched: 5.

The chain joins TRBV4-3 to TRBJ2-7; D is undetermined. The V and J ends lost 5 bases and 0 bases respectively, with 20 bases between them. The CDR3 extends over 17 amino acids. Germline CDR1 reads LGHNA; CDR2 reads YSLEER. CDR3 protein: CASSESLSARSSYEQYF. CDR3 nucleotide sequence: TGCGCCAGCAGCGAATCTTTGAGCGCCAGGAGCTCCTACGAGCAGTACTTC.

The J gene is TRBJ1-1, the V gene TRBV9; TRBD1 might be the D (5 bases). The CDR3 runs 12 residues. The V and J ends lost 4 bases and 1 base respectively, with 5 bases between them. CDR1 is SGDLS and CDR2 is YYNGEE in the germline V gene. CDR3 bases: TGTGCCAGCAGCCAGGGGAACACTGAAGCTTTCTTT. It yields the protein CASSQGNTEAFF.

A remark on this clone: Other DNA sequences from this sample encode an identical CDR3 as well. CDR3 in amino acids: CASSSRDSSYEQYF. The CDR3 coding sequence is TGTGCCAGCAGCTCCCGGGACTCGTCCTACGAGCAGTACTTC. The rearrangement joins TRBV5-4 to TRBJ2-7; D might be TRBD2 (6 bases). The germline V gene encodes CDR1 SGHNT and CDR2 YYREEE (reference sequence). The CDR3 runs 14 residues. V was shortened by 3 bases and J by 1 base, with 11 bases between the two germline ends.

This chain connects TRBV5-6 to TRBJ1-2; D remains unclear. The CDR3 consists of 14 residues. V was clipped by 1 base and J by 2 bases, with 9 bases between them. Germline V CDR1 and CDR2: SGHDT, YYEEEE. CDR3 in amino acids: CASSLSSPNYGYTF. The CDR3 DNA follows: TGTGCCAGCAGCTTGTCCAGCCCGAACTATGGCTACACCTTC.

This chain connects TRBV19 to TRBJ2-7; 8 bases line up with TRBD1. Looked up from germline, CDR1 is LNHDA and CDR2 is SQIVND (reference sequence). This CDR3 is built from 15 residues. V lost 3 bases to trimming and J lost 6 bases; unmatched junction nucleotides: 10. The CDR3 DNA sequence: TGTGCCAGTAGTATCCCCGGGACAGGTTATGGCGAGCAGTACTTC. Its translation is CASSIPGTGYGEQYF.

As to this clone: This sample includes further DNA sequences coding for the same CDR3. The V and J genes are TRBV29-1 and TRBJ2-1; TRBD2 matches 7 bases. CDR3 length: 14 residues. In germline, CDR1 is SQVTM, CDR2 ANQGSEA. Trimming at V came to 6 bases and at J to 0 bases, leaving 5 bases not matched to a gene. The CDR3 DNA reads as TGCAGCGTGGGGGGAGGGAGCTCCTACAATGAGCAGTTCTTC. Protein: CSVGGGSSYNEQFF.